The 26 T cell receptor beta chains reported below all come from one sample, sequenced in a study of T cell responses to AZD1222 COVID-19 vaccine. Profiling relied on immunoSEQ multiplex PCR, and the TCRdb table lists in-frame clones only, not all of them. Of some 250,000 clones in the sample, 94% were seen once. The source material was peripheral blood, sampled 28 days after the second AZD1222 dose. The receptors originated from an adult who received the AZD1222 COVID-19 vaccine.

The genes are TRBV6-5 and TRBJ2-2; TRBD1 agrees at 7 bases. This CDR3 has 15 residues. Germline assignment: CDR1 MNHEY and CDR2 SVGAGI. Trimming at V came to 7 bases and at J to 4 bases, leaving 9 bases not matched to a gene. The CDR3 protein is CASISRAGGTGELFF. The DNA of the CDR3 is TGTGCCAGCATCTCCCGGGCAGGGGGCACCGGGGAGCTGTTTTTT.

The chain carries TRBV28 and TRBJ1-1, with D hard to call. Trimming removed 5 bases from V and 4 bases from J, with 17 bases in between. Germline loops: CDR1 MDHEN, CDR2 SYDVKM. The CDR3 consists of 15 residues. The CDR3 nucleotides are TGTGCCAGCAGTCTTCTTATGGGAGCCCCCACTGAAGCTTTCTTT. It yields the protein CASSLLMGAPTEAFF. The whole variable domain, remainder taken from reference TRBV28 and TRBJ1-1, is DVKVTQSSRYLVKRTGEKVFLECVQDMDHENMFWYRQDPGLGLRLIYFSYDVKMKEKGDIPEGYSVSREKKERFSLILESASTNQTSMYLCASSLLMGAPTEAFFGQGTRLTVV.

The chain carries TRBV7-9 and TRBJ2-3; the match to TRBD2 covers 12 bases. Germline CDR1 reads SEHNR; CDR2 reads FQNEAQ (reference sequence). This CDR3 comprises 17 residues. The V segment lost 4 bases and the J segment 2 bases; nucleotides outside the gene matches: 7. The DNA for the CDR3 is TGTGCCAGCAGCTCTTTTCGGACTAGCGGGAACACAGATACGCAGTATTTT. It yields the protein CASSSFRTSGNTDTQYF.

This rearrangement joins TRBV2 to TRBJ1-5; D gene uncertain. The V gene's germline CDR1 is SNHLY and CDR2 FYNNEI. The CDR3 is 16 residues long. V lost 8 bases to trimming and J lost 0 bases, with 17 bases between them. CDR3 DNA sequence: TGTGCCAGCCAGCAAAGACTTAGTTATAGCAATCAGCCCCAGCATTTT. Protein: CASQQRLSYSNQPQHF. Variable domain in full (rest from reference TRBV2 and TRBJ1-5): EPEVTQTPSHQVTQMGQEVILRCVPISNHLYFYWYRQILGQKVEFLVSFYNNEISEKSEIFDDQFSVERPDGSNFTLKIRSTKLEDSAMYFCASQQRLSYSNQPQHFGDGTRLSIL.

The chain recombines TRBV7-8 with TRBJ2-6; D is uncertain. Germline V lookup: CDR1 SGHVS, CDR2 FQNEAQ. The CDR3 is 14 residues long. The V and J ends lost 5 bases and 1 base respectively, with 6 bases between them. The CDR3 reads CASSPVSGANVLTF. CDR3 sequence (DNA): TGTGCCAGCAGCCCAGTTTCTGGGGCCAACGTCCTGACTTTC.

The CDR3 DNA is TGTGCCAGCAGGAGGGACCCCCGGGACAGGGCCAGCTATGGCTACACCTTC. It encodes CASRRDPRDRASYGYTF. The V call is TRBV28, the J call TRBJ1-2, with 9 bases lining up with TRBD1. The V gene end was trimmed by 6 bases and the J gene end by 4 bases; junction bases not matched to a gene: 15. The CDR3 loop spans 17 amino acids. The germline CDR1 and CDR2 sequences are MDHEN and SYDVKM.

The chain links TRBV19 to TRBJ1-4; tentatively, D is TRBD1 (5 bases). The CDR3 has 15 residues. The germline V gene has CDR1 LNHDA and CDR2 SQIVND (reference sequence). V lost 6 bases and J 7 bases, leaving 18 bases between the germline ends. As DNA, the CDR3 is TGTGCCAGTAGCTTAGATGGGGGGGGTCGTGAAAAACTGTTTTTT. The encoded protein is CASSLDGGGREKLFF.

As regards this clone: The same CDR3 also results from other DNA sequences found in this sample. The chain recombines TRBV28 with TRBJ2-7; the D is unclear. The germline V gene has CDR1 MDHEN and CDR2 SYDVKM. The V and J ends lost 2 bases and 1 base respectively, with 3 bases between them. This CDR3 is 12 amino acids long. CDR3 loop: CASSLSSYEQYF. The CDR3 bases are TGTGCCAGCAGTTTAAGTTCCTACGAGCAGTACTTC.

The chain recombines TRBV6-6 with TRBJ2-3, with 12 bases fitting TRBD2. This CDR3 has 12 amino acids. Trimming removed 6 bases from V and 9 bases from J; junction bases left unmatched: 1. Germline V gene lookup returns CDR1 MNHNY and CDR2 SVGAGI (reference sequence). This CDR3 reads CASRGTSGTQYF. In DNA form, the CDR3 reads TGTGCCAGCAGAGGGACTAGCGGGACGCAGTATTTT.

The chain uses TRBV5-8 and TRBJ1-2, with TRBD1 matching over 9 bases. The J segment lost 8 bases and the V segment lost 2 bases, leaving 7 bases of the junction unmatched. Germline loops: CDR1 SGHTS, CDR2 YDEGEE. This CDR3 comprises 14 residues. CDR3 sequence reads: CASSFQQGANGYTF. The DNA of the CDR3 is TGTGCCAGCAGCTTCCAACAGGGGGCGAACGGCTACACCTTC.

V is TRBV2 and J is TRBJ1-1; no definite D call. V was pared by 8 bases and J by 1 base, with 11 bases between. The germline CDR1 and CDR2 sequences are SNHLY and FYNNEI. CDR3 length: 13 residues. CDR3 bases: TGTGCCAGCTTTGGGCATCCGAACACTGAAGCTTTCTTT. Protein: CASFGHPNTEAFF. The full variable domain, its missing parts supplied by reference TRBV2 and TRBJ1-1, is EPEVTQTPSHQVTQMGQEVILRCVPISNHLYFYWYRQILGQKVEFLVSFYNNEISEKSEIFDDQFSVERPDGSNFTLKIRSTKLEDSAMYFCASFGHPNTEAFFGQGTRLTVV.

The rearrangement links TRBV4-1 to TRBJ2-1; D possibly matches TRBD1 or TRBD2 (5 bases each). V lost 2 bases to trimming and J lost 12 bases, with 17 bases between them. CDR1 is MGHRA, CDR2 YSYEKL, per germline. This CDR3 spans 14 amino acids. The CDR3 DNA follows: TGCGCCAGCAGCCAACCGGGACGGACTCCGGGGCAGTTCTTC. Translated, it gives CASSQPGRTPGQFF.

This chain links TRBV6-5 with TRBJ1-4; perhaps TRBD1 as D (6 bases). Germline CDR1 MNHEY, CDR2 SVGAGI. The CDR3 has 14 residues. V was clipped by 2 bases and J by 7 bases, with 11 bases between them. The chain's CDR3 is CASSYGGRREKLFF. In DNA form, the CDR3 reads TGTGCCAGCAGTTACGGGGGCCGCCGTGAAAAACTGTTTTTT.

This chain uses TRBV30 with TRBJ2-3; 11 bases agree with TRBD2. The germline CDR1 and CDR2 sequences are GTSNPN and SVGIG (reference sequence). The J segment lost 2 bases and the V segment lost 1 base, leaving 2 bases of the junction unmatched. This CDR3 is built from 15 residues. CDR3 nucleotide sequence: TGTGCCTGGAGTGCGGGACTAGCGGTCACAGATACGCAGTATTTT. The encoded protein is CAWSAGLAVTDTQYF.

This clone was found once. The chain couples TRBV5-4 to TRBJ2-2; 8 bases line up with TRBD2. Trimming cost V 4 bases and J 4 bases; bases outside gene matches: 9. CDR3 length: 16 residues. Per the germline V gene, CDR1 is SGHNT and CDR2 is YYREEE (reference sequence). The CDR3 nucleotides read TGTGCCAGCAGCGTTGCCGGGACTAGAAGCACCGGGGAGCTGTTTTTT. Translating it yields CASSVAGTRSTGELFF.

The CDR3 nucleotides are TGTGCCAGTACCGGGGACGACAAAAACACCGGGGAGCTGTTTTTT. It translates to CASTGDDKNTGELFF. The genes are TRBV19 and TRBJ2-2; either TRBD1 or TRBD2 may supply D (5 bases each). Deletions cut 7 bases from V and 2 bases from J, with 14 bases between. Germline V CDR1 and CDR2: LNHDA, SQIVND (reference sequence). CDR3 length equals 15 residues.

The chain recombines TRBV7-2 with TRBJ2-1, with a weak D call TRBD2 (5 bases). Germline CDR1 is SGHTA and CDR2 is FQGNSA. CDR3 length: 15 residues. Trimming shortened V by 5 bases and J by 3 bases, and 14 bases separated the two germline ends. This CDR3 is CASSPPPGYYNEQFF. The CDR3 nucleotides are TGTGCCAGCAGCCCCCCCCCGGGATACTACAATGAGCAGTTCTTC.

The rearrangement links TRBV9 to TRBJ1-3; D uncertain. V lost 3 bases to trimming and J lost 2 bases, with 12 bases between them. The CDR3 totals 15 residues. Germline lookup yields CDR1 SGDLS and CDR2 YYNGEE. The CDR3 spells CASSALINPGNTIYF. The CDR3 DNA reads TGTGCCAGCAGCGCCCTCATAAACCCTGGAAACACCATATATTTT.

There are a few counts of this clone. The chain has TRBV6-2 or TRBV6-3 and TRBJ2-7; TRBD2 is a possible D gene (5 bases). In germline, CDR1 is MNHEY, CDR2 SVGEGT. The CDR3 sequence is 14 residues long. V lost 0 bases, J lost 2 bases, and 8 bases lay in between. The CDR3: CASSYSTGTYEQYF. CDR3 sequence (DNA): TGTGCCAGCAGTTACTCAACGGGGACCTACGAGCAGTACTTC.

The rearrangement links TRBV5-6 to TRBJ1-2; perhaps TRBD1 as D (5 bases). The CDR3 is 14 amino acids. Germline V gene data show CDR1 as SGHDT and CDR2 as YYEEEE. Trimming stripped 1 base from V and 1 base from J, with 8 bases between. The CDR3, as DNA: TGTGCCAGCAGCTTGTTCCAGGGTAACTATGGCTACACCTTC. It translates to CASSLFQGNYGYTF. The complete variable domain, with remaining parts taken from reference TRBV5-6 and TRBJ1-2, reads DAGVTQSPTHLIKTRGQQVTLRCSPKSGHDTVSWYQQALGQGPQFIFQYYEEEERQRGNFPDRFSGHQFPNYSSELNVNALLLGDSALYLCASSLFQGNYGYTFGSGTRLTVV.

This rearrangement joins TRBV4-1 to TRBJ1-5; no definite D call. The CDR3 sequence is 14 residues long. Germline CDR1 is MGHRA and CDR2 is YSYEKL. V shed 1 base and J shed 5 bases, with 9 bases lying between them. As DNA, the CDR3 is TGCGCCAGCAGCCAAGCTGGAGCCTATCAGCCCCAGCATTTT. The encoded protein is CASSQAGAYQPQHF.

This chain uses TRBV11-2 with TRBJ2-5, with D possibly matching TRBD2 (5 bases). The CDR3 is made up of 15 amino acids. The V and J ends lost 4 bases and 2 bases respectively, with 14 bases between them. Germline loops: CDR1 SGHAT, CDR2 FQNNGV. Here the CDR3 DNA reads TGTGCCAGCAGCTCCATCGGACTGATACAAGAGACCCAGTACTTC. Translated: CASSSIGLIQETQYF.

The chain is built from TRBV25-1 and TRBJ2-7; 7 bases are shared with TRBD2. With 2 bases clipped from V and 2 bases from J, the junction kept 6 bases outside the gene matches. Germline assignment: CDR1 MGHDK and CDR2 SYGVNS. The CDR3 is 15 amino acids. CDR3 protein: CASSEIGREPYEQYF. CDR3 in DNA: TGTGCCAGCAGTGAAATCGGGCGGGAGCCCTACGAGCAGTACTTC.

The V and J genes are TRBV12-3 or TRBV12-4 and TRBJ2-7, with D perhaps matching TRBD1 (5 bases). This CDR3 contains 13 residues. The V gene lost 6 bases and the J gene lost 2 bases, with 11 bases spanning the gap. The CDR3 protein is CASSLRTTYEQYF. DNA for the CDR3: TGTGCCAGCAGCCTCAGGACAACCTACGAGCAGTACTTC.

The chain combines TRBV29-1 with TRBJ1-1, with D possibly matching TRBD1 (6 bases). The CDR3 totals 12 residues. CDR1 is SQVTM and CDR2 is ANQGSEA in the germline V gene. Trimming removed 6 bases from V and 6 bases from J, with 14 bases in between. CDR3 sequence: CSVRPQGAEAFF. CDR3 in DNA: TGCAGCGTCAGACCACAGGGAGCTGAAGCTTTCTTT.

The rearrangement links TRBV7-2 to TRBJ1-2, with D unresolved. The V and J ends lost 4 bases and 4 bases respectively, with 16 bases between them. The CDR3 extends over 15 amino acids. Germline V gives CDR1 SGHTA, CDR2 FQGNSA. In nucleotides, the CDR3 is TGTGCCAGCAGCTACGTGGTGGCCCTCGGCTATGGCTACACCTTC. Its protein product is CASSYVVALGYGYTF.